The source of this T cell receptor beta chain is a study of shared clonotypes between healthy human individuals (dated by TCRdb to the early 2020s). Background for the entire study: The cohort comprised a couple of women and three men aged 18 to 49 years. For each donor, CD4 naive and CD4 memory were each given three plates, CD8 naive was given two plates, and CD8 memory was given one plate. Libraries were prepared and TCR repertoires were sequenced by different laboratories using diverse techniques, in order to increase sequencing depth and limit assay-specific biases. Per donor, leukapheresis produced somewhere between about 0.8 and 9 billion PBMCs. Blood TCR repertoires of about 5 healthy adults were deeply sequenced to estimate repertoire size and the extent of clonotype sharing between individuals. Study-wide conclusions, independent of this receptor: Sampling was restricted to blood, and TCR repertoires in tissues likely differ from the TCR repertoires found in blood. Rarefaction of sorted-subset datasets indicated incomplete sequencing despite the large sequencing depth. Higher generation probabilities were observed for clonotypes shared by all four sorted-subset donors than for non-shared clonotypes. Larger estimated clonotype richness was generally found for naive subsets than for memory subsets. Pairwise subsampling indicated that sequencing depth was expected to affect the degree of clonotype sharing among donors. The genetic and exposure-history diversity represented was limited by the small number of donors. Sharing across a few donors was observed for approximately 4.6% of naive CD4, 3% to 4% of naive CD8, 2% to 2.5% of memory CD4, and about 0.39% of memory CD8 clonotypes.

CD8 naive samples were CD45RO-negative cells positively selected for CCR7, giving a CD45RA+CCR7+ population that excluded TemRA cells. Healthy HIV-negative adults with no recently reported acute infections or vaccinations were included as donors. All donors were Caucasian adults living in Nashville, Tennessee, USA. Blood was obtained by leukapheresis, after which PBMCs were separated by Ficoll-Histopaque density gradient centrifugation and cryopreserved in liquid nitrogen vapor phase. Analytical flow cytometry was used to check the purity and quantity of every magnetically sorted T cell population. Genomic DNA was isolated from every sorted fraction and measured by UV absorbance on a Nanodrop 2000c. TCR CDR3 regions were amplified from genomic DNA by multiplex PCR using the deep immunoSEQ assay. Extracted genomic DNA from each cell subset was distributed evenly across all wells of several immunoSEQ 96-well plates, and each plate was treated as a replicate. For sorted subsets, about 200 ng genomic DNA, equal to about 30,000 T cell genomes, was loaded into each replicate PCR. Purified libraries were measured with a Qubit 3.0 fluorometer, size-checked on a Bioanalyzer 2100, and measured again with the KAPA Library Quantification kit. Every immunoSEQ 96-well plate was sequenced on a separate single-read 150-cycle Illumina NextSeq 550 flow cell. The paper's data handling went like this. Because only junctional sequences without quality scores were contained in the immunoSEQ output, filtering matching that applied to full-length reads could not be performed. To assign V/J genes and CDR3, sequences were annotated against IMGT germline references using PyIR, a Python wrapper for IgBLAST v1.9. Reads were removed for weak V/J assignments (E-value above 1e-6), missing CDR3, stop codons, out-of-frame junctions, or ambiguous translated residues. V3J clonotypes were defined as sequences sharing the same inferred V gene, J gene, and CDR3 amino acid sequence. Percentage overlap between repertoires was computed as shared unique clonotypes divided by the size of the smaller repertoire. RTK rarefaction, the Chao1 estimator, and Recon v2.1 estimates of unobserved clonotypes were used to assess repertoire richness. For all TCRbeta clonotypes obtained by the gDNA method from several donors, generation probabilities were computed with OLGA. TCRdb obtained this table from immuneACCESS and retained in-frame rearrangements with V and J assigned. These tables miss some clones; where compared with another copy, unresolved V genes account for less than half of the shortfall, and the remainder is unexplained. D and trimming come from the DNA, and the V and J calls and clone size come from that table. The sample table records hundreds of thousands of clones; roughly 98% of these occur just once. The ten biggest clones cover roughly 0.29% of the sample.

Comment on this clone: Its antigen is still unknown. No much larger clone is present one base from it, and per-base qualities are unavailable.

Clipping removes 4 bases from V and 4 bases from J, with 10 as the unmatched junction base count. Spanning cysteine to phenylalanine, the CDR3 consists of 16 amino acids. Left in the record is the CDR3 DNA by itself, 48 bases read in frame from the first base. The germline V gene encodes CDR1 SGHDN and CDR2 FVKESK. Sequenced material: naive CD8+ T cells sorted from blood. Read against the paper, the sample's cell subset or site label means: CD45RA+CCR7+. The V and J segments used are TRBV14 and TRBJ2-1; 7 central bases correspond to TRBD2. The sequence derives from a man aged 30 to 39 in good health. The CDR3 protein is CASSPSTSSGYNEQFF. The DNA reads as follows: TGTGCCAGCAGCCCTTCGACTAGCTCTGGATACAATGAGCAGTTCTTC.